Below, 23 T cell receptor beta chains from the same sample are listed, as sequenced in a study of cytomegalovirus exposure and HLA in healthy donors. The primer mix had 60 Vbeta and 13 Jbeta primers. The data were produced by immunoSEQ multiplex PCR, yet TCRdb's version contains in-frame clones alone and is incomplete. The repertoire table contains approximately 58,000 clones. Sequencing input: PBMCs. All receptors derive from a man aged 25 to 40 in good health and CMV-seropositive.

The chain uses TRBV13 and TRBJ2-3; tentative D call: TRBD2 (5 bases). The CDR3 runs 15 residues. Germline CDR1 is PRHDT and CDR2 is FYEKMQ (reference sequence). The V and J ends lost 5 bases and 4 bases respectively, with 16 bases between them. CDR3: CASSPRERDPDTQYF. The CDR3 DNA follows: TGTGCCAGCAGCCCCCGGGAAAGGGATCCAGATACGCAGTATTTT.

The V gene is TRBV29-1, the J gene TRBJ2-7; possibly TRBD1 for D (6 bases). The V gene's germline CDR1 is SQVTM and CDR2 ANQGSEA. The length of the CDR3 is 11 residues. V was clipped by 1 base and J by 5 bases, with 6 bases between them. The CDR3 here is CSVEAGDEQYF. The CDR3 region has the DNA TGCAGCGTTGAAGCAGGGGACGAGCAGTACTTC.

The chain couples TRBV30 to TRBJ2-7; TRBD1 is a possible D gene (6 bases). CDR3 length equals 14 residues. Germline-derived CDR1 and CDR2 are GTSNPN and SVGIG (reference sequence). V was clipped by 2 bases and J by 5 bases, with 16 bases between them. CDR3 in DNA: TGTGCCTGGAGTTCCAGGGGCCCGCTCCACGAGCAGTACTTC. Its protein product is CAWSSRGPLHEQYF. The full variable domain, with the rest looked up from reference TRBV30 and TRBJ2-7, is SQTIHQWPATLVQPVGSPLSLECTVEGTSNPNLYWYRQAAGRGLQLLFYSVGIGQISSEVPQNLSASRPQDRQFILSSKKLLLSDSGFYLCAWSSRGPLHEQYFGPGTRLTVT.

The chain joins TRBV6-1 to TRBJ2-7; tentative D call: TRBD1 (5 bases). The CDR3 runs 14 residues. Germline CDR1 reads MNHNS; CDR2 reads SASEGT. V was trimmed by 5 bases and J by 6 bases, leaving 17 bases between them. The CDR3 coding sequence is TGTGCCAGCAGTCTCCCCCAGGGAATCGGCGAGCAGTACTTC. Translating it yields CASSLPQGIGEQYF.

The chain is built from TRBV2 and TRBJ1-2, with 12 bases aligning to TRBD1. The V segment lost 3 bases and the J segment 6 bases; nucleotides outside the gene matches: 2. Germline loops: CDR1 SNHLY, CDR2 FYNNEI. This CDR3 has 14 residues. CDR3 sequence (DNA): TGTGCCAGCAGTGAGGGACAGGGGGCGGATGGCTACACCTTC. Protein sequence: CASSEGQGADGYTF.

The chain has TRBV29-1 and TRBJ2-7; 12 nucleotides line up with TRBD1. Per germline, CDR1 SQVTM and CDR2 ANQGSEA. V lost 6 bases, J lost 2 bases, and 2 bases stayed unmatched. This CDR3 is built from 13 residues. DNA for the CDR3: TGCAGCGTCCGGGACAGGGGGCCCTACGAGCAGTACTTC. Protein product: CSVRDRGPYEQYF.

This chain joins TRBV9 and TRBJ1-2, with 10 bases identical to TRBD1. The CDR3 is 16 residues long. In germline, CDR1 is SGDLS, CDR2 YYNGEE. The trim removed 0 bases at V and 6 bases at J, leaving 8 bases unmatched. In DNA, the CDR3 is TGTGCCAGCAGCGTAGCATTCAGGACAGGGGGAGATGGCTACACCTTC. This sequence encodes CASSVAFRTGGDGYTF.

The rearrangement links TRBV18 to TRBJ2-7, with 7 positions matching TRBD2. There are 15 residues in the CDR3. Losses at the gene ends were 2 bases for V and 5 bases for J; bases not matched to a gene: 9. Germline CDR1 KGHSH, CDR2 LQKENI. CDR3 residues: CASSPRRAGTNEQYF. In DNA, the CDR3 is TGTGCCAGCTCACCAAGGCGAGCGGGGACGAACGAGCAGTACTTC.

CDR3 in DNA: TGTGCCAGCACTCAAGCGGGACAACCCAATGAGCAGTTCTTC. Residues: CASTQAGQPNEQFF. This chain links TRBV27 with TRBJ2-1, with a tentative D call TRBD2 (7 bases). This CDR3 is built from 14 residues. The germline V gene encodes CDR1 MNHEY and CDR2 SMNVEV (reference sequence). Trimming left V 7 bases short and J 6 bases short, with 16 bases between.

V usage is TRBV9 and J usage is TRBJ2-3, with a weak D call TRBD1 (7 bases). The CDR3 spans 16 residues. Germline CDR1 reads SGDLS; CDR2 reads YYNGEE. Trimming pared 0 bases from V and 6 bases from J, leaving 17 bases between. CDR3 bases: TGTGCCAGCAGCGTAGCGGGACAGTGGGGGGCCGATACGCAGTATTTT. It specifies CASSVAGQWGADTQYF.

A word on this clone: An end of the junction differs from the germline gene, which may be a read error. The rearrangement links TRBV19 to TRBJ2-3; D gene unclear. Germline V gene lookup returns CDR1 LNHDA and CDR2 SQIVND (reference sequence). The CDR3 totals 15 residues. DNA for the CDR3: TGTGCCAGTAGTATCGCTACCGGCTTCACAGATAAGCAGTATTTT. This encodes CASSIATGFTDKQYF. The complete variable domain, with remaining parts taken from reference TRBV19 and TRBJ2-3, reads DGGITQSPKYLFRKEGQNVTLSCEQNLNHDAMYWYRQDPGQGLRLIYYSQIVNDFQKGDIAEGYSVSREKKESFPLTVTSAQKNPTAFYLCASSIATGFTDKQYFGPGTRLTVL.

The chain is built from TRBV9 and TRBJ2-1; TRBD2 might be the D (6 bases). Trimming cost V 0 bases and J 6 bases, with 13 bases left between them. The CDR3 consists of 15 residues. The germline CDR1 and CDR2 sequences are SGDLS and YYNGEE. CDR3 region: CASSVGNSGINEQFF. CDR3 nucleotide sequence: TGTGCCAGCAGCGTAGGTAATAGCGGTATCAATGAGCAGTTCTTC. Full variable domain (missing parts from reference TRBV9 and TRBJ2-1): DSGVTQTPKHLITATGQRVTLRCSPRSGDLSVYWYQQSLDQGLQFLIQYYNGEERAKGNILERFSAQQFPDLHSELNLSSLELGDSALYFCASSVGNSGINEQFFGPGTRLTVL.

The chain recombines TRBV2 with TRBJ2-1, with TRBD2 matching over 8 bases. CDR3 length equals 15 residues. Unmatched junction bases numbered 5, after V lost 7 bases and J lost 0 bases. CDR1 SNHLY and CDR2 FYNNEI come from the germline V gene. This CDR3 is CASNKGTSSYNEQFF. CDR3 sequence (DNA): TGTGCCAGCAACAAAGGGACTAGCTCCTACAATGAGCAGTTCTTC.

J is TRBJ2-7 and V is TRBV5-1; TRBD2 aligns across 8 bases. From germline, CDR1 is SGHRS and CDR2 YFSETQ. The V segment lost 0 bases and the J segment 3 bases; nucleotides outside the gene matches: 2. The length of the CDR3 is 14 residues. The CDR3: CASSLAGGDYEQYF. In DNA form, the CDR3 reads TGCGCCAGCAGCTTGGCCGGGGGGGACTACGAGCAGTACTTC.

The chain uses TRBV7-3 and TRBJ2-7; D is perhaps TRBD1 (7 bases). This CDR3 comprises 14 residues. V was pared by 4 bases and J by 6 bases, with 16 bases between. Germline values: CDR1 SGHTA, CDR2 FQGTGA. The CDR3 sequence: CASSWRGQGGEQYF. The CDR3 DNA sequence: TGTGCCAGCAGCTGGCGAGGGCAGGGGGGCGAGCAGTACTTC.

The chain carries TRBV10-1 and TRBJ2-7, with 10 bases identical to TRBD2. Per the germline V gene, CDR1 is WNHNN and CDR2 is SYGVQD (reference sequence). The V and J ends lost 3 bases and 9 bases, in that order; junction bases with no gene match: 5. CDR3 length equals 13 residues. CDR3 nucleotides: TGCGCCAGCAGTGAAGCGGGAGGGCCCTGGCAGTACTTC. Its protein product is CASSEAGGPWQYF.

J is TRBJ1-5 and V is TRBV30, with 8 bases matching TRBD1. From germline, CDR1 is GTSNPN and CDR2 SVGIG (reference sequence). The CDR3 is 13 amino acids. V gave up 7 bases and J gave up 4 bases; unmatched junction bases: 6. This CDR3 is CAFNDRGNQPQHF. Here the CDR3 DNA reads TGTGCCTTCAATGACAGGGGTAATCAGCCCCAGCATTTT.

The chain uses TRBV30 and TRBJ1-5; 10 bases fit TRBD1. This CDR3 has 15 residues. Germline trimming cut 5 bases from V and 2 bases from J; bases unmatched to any gene: 6. Germline V gene lookup returns CDR1 GTSNPN and CDR2 SVGIG (reference sequence). The CDR3 is CAWDPGTGGNQPQHF. The CDR3 nucleotides read TGTGCCTGGGATCCCGGGACAGGGGGCAATCAGCCCCAGCATTTT.

Here the CDR3 reads CASSFQETQYF. CDR3 coding DNA: TGTGCCAGCAGCTTTCAGGAGACCCAGTACTTC. The J gene is TRBJ2-5, the V gene TRBV7-9, with D uncertain. Trimming took off 3 bases at V and 5 bases at J, with 4 bases between the two ends. CDR1 and CDR2 (germline): SEHNR, FQNEAQ (reference sequence). This CDR3 has 11 amino acids.

The CDR3 loop reads CAWSPSGEQYF. The DNA for the CDR3 is TGTGCCTGGAGCCCCAGTGGCGAGCAGTACTTC. This rearrangement joins TRBV30 to TRBJ2-7; the D is unclear. The CDR3 has 11 amino acids. Trimming left V 3 bases short and J 6 bases short, with 9 bases between. The V gene's germline CDR1 is GTSNPN and CDR2 SVGIG (reference sequence).

This sequence joins TRBV6-5 and TRBJ2-7, with TRBD2 matching over 9 bases. The CDR3 spans 14 residues. Germline CDR1 is MNHEY and CDR2 is SVGAGI. The J segment lost 2 bases and the V segment lost 6 bases, leaving 5 bases of the junction unmatched. In nucleotides, the CDR3 is TGTGCCAGCAGCACTAGCGGGCTTGCCTACGAGCAGTACTTC. It translates to CASSTSGLAYEQYF.

The chain couples TRBV6-1 to TRBJ2-7, with 11 bases that match TRBD1. Germline trimming cut 2 bases from V and 2 bases from J; bases unmatched to any gene: 5. Germline CDR1 reads MNHNS; CDR2 reads SASEGT. The CDR3 has 16 residues. CDR3 nucleotides: TGTGCCAGCAGTGAACTGGGACAGGGGGGCGCCTACGAGCAGTACTTC. This codes for CASSELGQGGAYEQYF.

This chain connects TRBV4-1 to TRBJ2-1; D uncertain. CDR1 is MGHRA and CDR2 is YSYEKL in the germline V gene. Trimming took off 1 base at V and 5 bases at J, with 21 bases between the two ends. This CDR3 has 18 residues. CDR3 region: CASSQVDMGFSIDNEQFF. The DNA for the CDR3 is TGCGCCAGCAGCCAAGTTGATATGGGCTTTTCCATTGACAATGAGCAGTTCTTC.